The next 29 T cell receptor beta chains were all read from a single sample in a study of blood T cell repertoires in COVID-19. The table came from immunoSEQ multiplex PCR; TCRdb's copy has only in-frame clones and leaves some out. The sample shows around 280,000 clones, roughly 85% of them seen only once. The sequencing sample was made of PBMCs or T cells enriched from blood (not recorded which). The receptors come from a woman aged 40 to 49 who had recovered from COVID-19.

This clone was seen only once. The rearrangement uses TRBV28 and TRBJ1-2, with D uncertain. This CDR3 spans 12 amino acids. Trimming stripped 5 bases from V and 4 bases from J, with 8 bases between. From germline, CDR1 is MDHEN and CDR2 SYDVKM. CDR3 loop: CASSVGVYGYTF. The CDR3 region has the DNA TGTGCCAGCAGTGTAGGAGTCTATGGCTACACCTTC.

This sequence joins TRBV9 and TRBJ1-4; TRBD1 aligns across 8 bases. Germline lookup yields CDR1 SGDLS and CDR2 YYNGEE. This CDR3 spans 14 amino acids. The junction had 4 bases not matched to a gene; V was cut back by 2 bases and J by 7 bases. CDR3 DNA: TGTGCCAGCAGCGTCTCAGGGGGCAGTGAAAAACTGTTTTTT. It yields the protein CASSVSGGSEKLFF.

This rearrangement joins TRBV4-2 to TRBJ2-3; D is uncertain. The CDR3 length is 17 residues. The germline V gene encodes CDR1 LGHNA and CDR2 YNFKEQ. V gave up 0 bases and J gave up 5 bases, with 18 bases separating them. The CDR3, as DNA: TGTGCCAGCAGCCAAGAAACCCACAGAAGCCTTAGAGATACGCAGTATTTT. It translates to CASSQETHRSLRDTQYF.

The chain carries TRBV19 and TRBJ1-5; 7 nucleotides align to TRBD1. Losses at the gene ends were 6 bases for V and 7 bases for J; bases not matched to a gene: 9. The CDR3 covers 14 residues. The germline V gene encodes CDR1 LNHDA and CDR2 SQIVND (reference sequence). This CDR3 reads CASRPGGFGQPQHF. The CDR3 region has the DNA TGTGCCAGTAGGCCAGGGGGTTTCGGCCAGCCCCAGCATTTT.

The CDR3, as DNA: TGCGCCAGCAGCCCTGGGACAGGGCCCTTTGGCTACACCTTC. Translating gives CASSPGTGPFGYTF. The genes are TRBV5-1 and TRBJ1-2; 9 bases map to TRBD1. The V gene's germline CDR1 is SGHRS and CDR2 YFSETQ. This CDR3 is 14 amino acids long. V shed 4 bases and J 7 bases; nucleotides not matched to a gene: 8.

The chain has TRBV6-5 and TRBJ2-1; 8 bases match TRBD2. Germline CDR1 and CDR2: MNHEY and SVGAGI. This CDR3 comprises 14 residues. J lost 0 bases, V lost 9 bases, and 4 bases had no gene match. CDR3 in amino acids: CASESGSSYNEQFF. CDR3 nucleotide sequence: TGTGCCAGTGAGAGCGGGAGCTCCTACAATGAGCAGTTCTTC.

Concerning this clone: The sample holds other DNA sequences that translate to the same CDR3. CDR3 sequence: CASSLGQGGEKLFF. Here the CDR3 DNA reads TGTGCCAGCAGCTTAGGGCAGGGTGGTGAAAAACTGTTTTTT. V usage is TRBV7-9 and J usage is TRBJ1-4, with a tentative D call TRBD1 (5 bases). Germline V CDR1 and CDR2: SEHNR, FQNEAQ (reference sequence). The CDR3 length is 14 residues. Between the trimmed V and J ends, which lost 1 base and 7 bases, there was a span of 10 bases.

The V call is TRBV4-2, the J call TRBJ2-7; no clear D gene. Germline V gene data show CDR1 as LGHNA and CDR2 as YNFKEQ. Trimming took off 0 bases at V and 4 bases at J, with 16 bases between the two ends. There are 16 residues in the CDR3. The CDR3: CASSQDRGSPIYEQYF. The CDR3 DNA follows: TGTGCCAGCAGCCAAGATAGAGGTAGCCCAATATACGAGCAGTACTTC.

CDR3 sequence: CASSRQGANNSPLHF. The CDR3 DNA reads TGTGCCAGCAGCCGCCAGGGGGCCAATAATTCACCCCTCCACTTT. This chain connects TRBV6-2 or TRBV6-3 to TRBJ1-6, with 8 bases aligning to TRBD1. Trimming removed 6 bases from V and 5 bases from J; junction bases left unmatched: 6. Germline CDR1 and CDR2: MNHEY and SVGEGT. This CDR3 spans 15 amino acids.

V gene TRBV27 combines with J gene TRBJ2-7, with 8 bases fitting TRBD1. J gave up 0 bases and V 0 bases, and 1 base lay outside the gene matches. CDR1 is MNHEY, CDR2 SMNVEV, per germline (reference sequence). This CDR3 is built from 15 residues. Here the CDR3 reads CASSLSGQGSYEQYF. CDR3 coding DNA: TGTGCCAGCAGTTTATCCGGACAGGGCTCCTACGAGCAGTACTTC.

Concerning this clone: Compared with germline, one end of the junction differs, possibly owing to a read error. The chain employs TRBV18 and TRBJ1-3; D may be TRBD1 (5 bases). The CDR3 totals 14 residues. Germline-derived CDR1 and CDR2 are KGHSH and LQKENI. The CDR3 nucleotides are TGTGCCAGCTCACCAGGGACGGCAAACCCCGGGAGAGAGTTT. As protein: CASSPGTANPGREF.

Turning to this clone: One junction end disagrees with the germline gene, perhaps due to a read error. The chain links TRBV6-5 to TRBJ2-5, with D tentatively TRBD2 (6 bases). CDR3 length: 12 amino acids. Germline V gene lookup returns CDR1 MNHEY and CDR2 SVGAGI. CDR3 coding DNA: TGTGCCATCAAGGACTACCAAGAAACCCAGTACTTC. This encodes CAIKDYQETQYF.

This chain connects TRBV20-1 to TRBJ2-1, with D possibly matching TRBD1 (5 bases). CDR1 DFQATT and CDR2 SNEGSKA come from the germline V gene (reference sequence). The CDR3 has 15 amino acids. V was shortened by 3 bases and J by 4 bases, with 16 bases between the two germline ends. The chain's CDR3 is CSASGYRKGYNEQFF. CDR3 bases: TGCAGTGCTAGTGGTTACAGGAAGGGGTACAATGAGCAGTTCTTC.

The V gene is TRBV10-1, the J gene TRBJ2-1; 14 bases map to TRBD2. Per germline, CDR1 WNHNN and CDR2 SYGVQD (reference sequence). The J segment lost 7 bases and the V segment lost 6 bases, leaving 2 bases of the junction unmatched. The CDR3 is 14 residues long. CDR3 in DNA: TGCGCCAGCAGGGGGACTAGCGGGAGAAATGAGCAGTTCTTC. Translating gives CASRGTSGRNEQFF.

This sequence joins TRBV28 and TRBJ2-7; TRBD1 matches 10 bases. Per germline, CDR1 MDHEN and CDR2 SYDVKM. The length of the CDR3 is 15 residues. Trimming cost V 5 bases and J 4 bases; bases outside gene matches: 8. The CDR3 nucleotides are TGTGCCAGCAGTCCCCTCTGGACAGGGGGGTACGAGCAGTACTTC. This encodes CASSPLWTGGYEQYF.

This rearrangement joins TRBV7-2 to TRBJ2-7; 8 bases are shared with TRBD2. Germline assignment: CDR1 SGHTA and CDR2 FQGNSA. The CDR3 spans 15 residues. V shed 5 bases and J 0 bases; nucleotides not matched to a gene: 6. CDR3 in amino acids: CASSPTSGSSYEQYF. CDR3 nucleotide sequence: TGTGCCAGCAGCCCTACTAGCGGAAGCTCCTACGAGCAGTACTTC.

The chain employs TRBV14 and TRBJ2-7; D not resolved. The CDR3 has 14 residues. The germline gives CDR1 SGHDN, CDR2 FVKESK. V was cut by 2 bases and J by 3 bases, with 11 bases left in between. CDR3 in amino acids: CASSQRRSSYEQYF. The CDR3 DNA sequence: TGTGCCAGCAGCCAACGGCGGAGCAGCTACGAGCAGTACTTC.

A few counts support this clone. The chain carries TRBV11-1 and TRBJ2-1, with D possibly being TRBD2 (7 bases). There are 16 residues in the CDR3. The V gene's germline CDR1 is SGHAT and CDR2 FQDESV (reference sequence). With 1 base removed from V and 7 bases from J, the gap between germline ends came to 17 bases. The CDR3 protein is CASSLGAGAYGNEQFF. CDR3 in DNA: TGTGCCAGCAGCTTAGGGGCGGGGGCGTACGGAAATGAGCAGTTCTTC.

The chain recombines TRBV4-2 with TRBJ1-2; no firm D call. The V gene's germline CDR1 is LGHNA and CDR2 YNFKEQ. This CDR3 comprises 16 residues. V gave up 2 bases and J gave up 0 bases, with 13 bases separating them. The DNA for the CDR3 is TGTGCCAGCAGCCAACGGGAGTTCCCAGCTAACTATGGCTACACCTTC. Its protein is CASSQREFPANYGYTF.

This clone was recorded a few times. The chain couples TRBV20-1 to TRBJ2-3; D is unresolved. Trimming removed 3 bases at V and 3 bases at J, with 7 bases between. Germline V gene sequence: CDR1 DFQATT, CDR2 SNEGSKA (reference sequence). CDR3 length: 12 residues. CDR3 residues: CSASPRTDTQYF. CDR3 DNA sequence: TGCAGTGCTAGTCCCCGGACAGATACGCAGTATTTT.

The rearrangement uses TRBV29-1 and TRBJ2-5; 8 bases agree with TRBD2. CDR3 size: 15 residues. With 0 bases clipped from V and 4 bases from J, the junction kept 7 bases outside the gene matches. Per the germline V gene, CDR1 is SQVTM and CDR2 is ANQGSEA. CDR3 in DNA: TGCAGCGTTGAAGATCGGGGCGGGAGGAGAGAGACCCAGTACTTC. This encodes CSVEDRGGRRETQYF.

The V call is TRBV3-1 (or the pseudogene TRBV3-2), the J call TRBJ1-3; D is unclear. V dropped 4 bases and J dropped 2 bases, with 9 bases sitting between them. The CDR3 is made up of 14 amino acids. Germline assignment: CDR1 LGHDT and CDR2 YNNKEL (reference sequence). As DNA, the CDR3 is TGTGCCAGCAGCCCGCGGGGTACTGGAAACACCATATATTTT. This gives the protein CASSPRGTGNTIYF.

V and J are TRBV19 and TRBJ2-1, with 12 positions matching TRBD2. Germline V gives CDR1 LNHDA, CDR2 SQIVND (reference sequence). V dropped 0 bases and J dropped 0; count of bases not matched to a gene: 3. This CDR3 spans 18 amino acids. The CDR3 coding sequence is TGTGCCAGTAGTATAGACCTAGCGGGAGGGCACTCCTACAATGAGCAGTTCTTC. Amino acid sequence: CASSIDLAGGHSYNEQFF.

This clone came up a few times. Different DNA sequences within this sample yield the same CDR3. This chain connects TRBV7-3 to TRBJ2-3; a possible D gene is TRBD1 (5 bases). Per the germline V gene, CDR1 is SGHTA and CDR2 is FQGTGA. The CDR3 loop spans 13 amino acids. With 4 bases removed from V and 1 base from J, the gap between germline ends came to 6 bases. For the CDR3, the DNA is TGTGCCAGCAGCTCACAGGGCACAGATACGCAGTATTTT. Encoded protein: CASSSQGTDTQYF.

This chain joins TRBV4-3 and TRBJ2-1, with D uncertain. The V end lost 3 bases, the J end lost 7 bases, and 13 bases lay between the germline ends. The length of the CDR3 is 14 residues. The germline V gene encodes CDR1 LGHNA and CDR2 YSLEER. CDR3: CASSQEINGNEQFF. The CDR3 DNA reads TGCGCCAGCAGCCAGGAAATAAACGGGAATGAGCAGTTCTTC.

The chain links TRBV5-1 to TRBJ1-5; 7 bases line up with TRBD1. V shed 7 bases, J shed 2 bases, and the junction held 12 bases outside the gene matches. This CDR3 is 16 amino acids long. The germline V gene has CDR1 SGHRS and CDR2 YFSETQ. CDR3 nucleotides: TGCGCCAGCCCGAAACACAGGGGCTCACGCAATCAGCCCCAGCATTTT. Its translation is CASPKHRGSRNQPQHF.

This clone was picked up a small number of times. The chain combines TRBV6-2 or TRBV6-3 with TRBJ2-1; 8 bases agree with TRBD2. The CDR3 totals 15 residues. With V trimmed by 5 bases and J by 0 bases, 3 bases remained unmatched. The germline V gene encodes CDR1 MNHEY and CDR2 SVGEGT. CDR3 in amino acids: CASSTGTSSYNEQFF. Here the CDR3 DNA reads TGTGCCAGCAGTACCGGGACTAGCTCCTACAATGAGCAGTTCTTC.

V and J are TRBV28 and TRBJ2-5; 11 bases agree with TRBD2. The CDR3 is made up of 16 amino acids. J lost 5 bases, V lost 5 bases, and 10 bases had no gene match. Germline lookup yields CDR1 MDHEN and CDR2 SYDVKM. The DNA for the CDR3 is TGTGCCAGCAGTCCCCGGTTAGCGGGAGGGCGGGAGACCCAGTACTTC. It encodes CASSPRLAGGRETQYF.

This chain joins TRBV18 and TRBJ2-7; a weak D match, TRBD1 (5 bases). This CDR3 is 13 amino acids long. V lost 1 base to trimming and J lost 4 bases, with 8 bases between them. Germline values: CDR1 KGHSH, CDR2 LQKENI. This chain's CDR3 is CASSPLQGYEQYF. DNA of the CDR3: TGTGCCAGCTCACCACTCCAGGGATACGAGCAGTACTTC.